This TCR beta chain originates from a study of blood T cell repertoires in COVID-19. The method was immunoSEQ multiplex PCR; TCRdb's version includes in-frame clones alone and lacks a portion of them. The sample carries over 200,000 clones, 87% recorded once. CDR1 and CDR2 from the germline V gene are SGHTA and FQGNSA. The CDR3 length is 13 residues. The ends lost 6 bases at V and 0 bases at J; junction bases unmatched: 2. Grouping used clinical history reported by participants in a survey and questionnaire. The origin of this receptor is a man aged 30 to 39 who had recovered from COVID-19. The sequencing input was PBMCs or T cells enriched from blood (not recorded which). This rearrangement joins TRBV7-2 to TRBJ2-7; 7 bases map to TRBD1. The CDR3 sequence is CASSRDSSYEQYF. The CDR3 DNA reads TGTGCCAGCAGTCGGGACAGCTCCTACGAGCAGTACTTC.